This TCR beta chain is from a study of technical replicates of blood from a handful of donors. V lost 0 bases to trimming and J lost 4 bases, with 13 bases between them. This CDR3 has 15 residues. The germline gives CDR1 SGDLS, CDR2 YYNGEE. The repertoire was sequenced with immunoSEQ multiplex PCR; TCRdb's copy has only in-frame clones and lacks some. The table lists tens of thousands of clones, roughly 92% of them singletons, with 0.4% to 0.45% in the top ten. Sequenced sample: T cells isolated from PBMCs. The chain combines TRBV9 with TRBJ1-1, with D perhaps TRBD1 (6 bases). The sequence was obtained from a human donor in good health. The CDR3 protein is CASSVGGQGITEAFF. The CDR3 bases are TGTGCCAGCAGCGTAGGAGGTCAGGGGATCACTGAAGCTTTCTTT.